The present T cell receptor (beta chain) was sequenced within a study of beta chain features in type 1 diabetes. Study-wide results and caveats: Individuals with type 1 diabetes displayed fewer insertions and more deletions at VDJ junctions. All four CD4+ subsets from Type 1 diabetes patients carried moderately but significantly shorter TCRB CDR3s.

This clone was observed a handful of times. What it recognizes is unknown. Isolated RNA was reverse transcribed in full, so expressed TCRB transcripts were sequenced. Measured with immunoSEQ multiplex PCR; TCRdb has only the in-frame clones, and not every one. This sample carries roughly 240,000 clones, approximately 24% of them seen once, and the ten largest clones take roughly 0.011%. Specimen: naive CD4+ T cells from blood. The sequence derives from a woman aged 30 to 39 with type 1 diabetes.

The CDR3 loop reads CATGEYSEQFF. As DNA, the CDR3 is TGTGCCACCGGGGAGTATTCTGAGCAGTTCTTC. The rearrangement joins TRBV28 to TRBJ2-1, with a weak D call TRBD2 (5 bases). The CDR3 length is 11 residues. The germline CDR1 and CDR2 sequences are MDHEN and SYDVKM. Trimming took 10 bases from V and 9 from J, leaving 13 bases between them.